These 30 T cell receptor beta chains share one sample of origin, sequenced in a study of CD8 T cells in ankylosing spondylitis. TCRdb redid the calling of the 5' RACE reads with MiXCR, one entry per CDR3 protein. The data hold just under 95,000 distinct CDR3 sequences, with about 9% observed a single time. Material for sequencing was blood, either unsorted or a sorted T cell fraction (not recorded which). These TCRs come from a male donor with ankylosing spondylitis or in good health (not recorded which).

This clonotype was detected a few times. The chain recombines TRBV7-6 with TRBJ2-3; perhaps D is TRBD1 or TRBD2 (5 bases each). The CDR3 is made up of 16 amino acids. Germline V gives CDR1 SGHVS, CDR2 FNYEAQ. V dropped 4 bases and J dropped 2 bases, with 16 bases sitting between them. CDR3 region: CASSYDFEGPTDTQYF. The DNA of the CDR3 is TGTGCCAGCAGCTACGACTTTGAGGGGCCCACAGATACGCAGTATTTT. Complete variable domain (other parts from reference TRBV7-6 and TRBJ2-3): GAGVSQSPRYKVTKRGQDVALRCDPISGHVSLYWYRQALGQGPEFLTYFNYEAQQDKSGLPNDRFSAERPEGSISTLTIQRTEQRDSAMYRCASSYDFEGPTDTQYFGPGTRLTVL.

In this sample, this clonotype turned up many times. V usage is TRBV10-2 and J usage is TRBJ2-7; D gene ambiguous. CDR3 length: 12 amino acids. V gave up 3 bases and J gave up 0 bases, with 3 bases separating them. Germline V CDR1 and CDR2: WSHSY, SAAADI. The CDR3 sequence is CASSDPSYEQYF. The CDR3 DNA reads TGCGCCAGCAGTGATCCCTCCTACGAGCAGTACTTC.

This clonotype was detected ten times or more. The chain is built from TRBV5-6 and TRBJ2-5; 7 positions match TRBD2. The V and J ends lost 1 base and 4 bases, in that order; junction bases with no gene match: 4. CDR1 is SGHDT, CDR2 YYEEEE, per germline. The CDR3 consists of 14 residues. The CDR3 protein is CASSLRGGRETQYF. Written as DNA, the CDR3 is TGTGCCAGCAGCTTGAGGGGAGGGAGAGAGACCCAGTACTTC.

This clonotype was observed at least ten times. The J gene is TRBJ2-2, the V gene TRBV12-3 or TRBV12-4; D remains ambiguous. V gave up 6 bases and J gave up 6 bases, with 8 bases separating them. The CDR3 length is 12 residues. CDR3: CASSPDSGELFF. The CDR3 DNA reads TGTGCCAGCAGCCCCGATTCCGGGGAGCTGTTTTTT.

This clonotype was seen a single time. The V call is TRBV12-5, the J call TRBJ2-5, with D perhaps assigned TRBD1 or TRBD2 (5 bases each). This CDR3 region has 17 residues. Per the germline V gene, CDR1 is LGHNT and CDR2 is FRNRAP. CDR3 coding DNA: TGTGTAGTGGTTTTCGCTCTTGGGGGAGAGTGGACAGAGACCCAGTACTTC. Protein sequence: CVVVFALGGEWTETQYF.

This clonotype has ten or more counts. The CDR3 region has the DNA TGCGCCAGCAGTCACTTGGCGGGGGCCCCTAAGGGGTCCTACAATGAGCAGTTCTTC. Protein product: CASSHLAGAPKGSYNEQFF. This sequence joins TRBV23-1 and TRBJ2-1; a weak D match, TRBD2 (7 bases). TRBV23-1 is an open reading frame whose function is uncertain. Between the trimmed V and J ends, which lost 3 bases and 1 base, there was a span of 22 bases. CDR3 size: 19 residues.

This clonotype has only a few counts. The chain uses TRBV18 and TRBJ1-5; 10 bases agree with TRBD1. Trimming took 3 bases from V and 7 from J; bases not matched to a gene: 9. The germline V gene encodes CDR1 KGHSH and CDR2 LQKENI. This CDR3 has 16 amino acids. CDR3 sequence: CASSPGTGDGGQPQHF. The CDR3 DNA reads TGTGCCAGCTCACCGGGGACAGGGGATGGCGGCCAGCCCCAGCATTTT.

This clonotype was picked up many times. At one of its ends the junction is not consistent with the germline gene, which may arise from a read error. The V and J genes are TRBV7-7 and TRBJ1-6; TRBD1 matches 9 bases. This CDR3 has 16 residues. Germline CDR1 is SSHAT and CDR2 is FNYEAQ (reference sequence). CDR3 in amino acids: CASSFFDRGNNSPLHF. The CDR3 DNA follows: TGTGCTAGCAGCTTTTTCGACAGGGGGAATAATTCACCCCTCCACTTT.

This clonotype has at least ten counts. CDR3 in DNA: TGCGCCAGCAGCTTGGTCGCGGGAGGTAGGGGTTACAATGAGCAGTTCTTC. Its translation is CASSLVAGGRGYNEQFF. The chain recombines TRBV5-1 with TRBJ2-1; 8 nucleotides line up with TRBD2. The CDR3 consists of 17 residues. Losses at the gene ends were 0 bases for V and 4 bases for J; bases not matched to a gene: 9. Germline V CDR1 and CDR2: SGHRS, YFSETQ.

This clonotype showed up just a few times. The chain links TRBV12-3 or TRBV12-4 to TRBJ2-7, with D possibly being TRBD1 or TRBD2 (5 bases each). The V end lost 6 bases, the J end lost 2 bases, and 20 bases lay between the germline ends. The CDR3 has 16 residues. DNA of the CDR3: TGTGCCAGCAGCGGGGATAGGGGCGCCGAGGCCTACGAGCAGTACTTC. It yields the protein CASSGDRGAEAYEQYF.

In its sample, this clonotype was seen a few times. The chain links TRBV7-2 to TRBJ2-2; 9 bases match TRBD2. After removal of 5 bases from V and 3 bases from J, the junction contained 7 bases not matched to a gene. This CDR3 region has 16 residues. Germline values: CDR1 SGHTA, CDR2 FQGNSA. CDR3 nucleotides: TGTGCCAGCAGCCCCGTGGCGGGGGGGGACACCGGGGAGCTGTTTTTT. Its protein is CASSPVAGGDTGELFF. Drawing the rest from reference TRBV7-2 and TRBJ2-2, the complete variable domain is GAGVSQSPSNKVTEKGKDVELRCDPISGHTALYWYRQSLGQGLEFLIYFQGNSAPDKSGLPSDRFSAERTGGSVSTLTIQRTQQEDSAVYLCASSPVAGGDTGELFFGEGSRLTVL.

This clonotype was detected ten times or more. This rearrangement joins TRBV9 to TRBJ2-3; D unclear. Trimming left V 3 bases short and J 0 bases short, with 5 bases between. CDR1 and CDR2 (germline): SGDLS, YYNGEE. The CDR3 consists of 13 residues. The DNA for the CDR3 is TGTGCCAGCAGCGCGTCTAGCACAGATACGCAGTATTTT. The encoded protein is CASSASSTDTQYF.

A few counts support this clonotype. The genes are TRBV5-1 and TRBJ2-5, with D hard to call. Trimming took off 0 bases at V and 2 bases at J, with 14 bases between the two ends. The V gene's germline CDR1 is SGHRS and CDR2 YFSETQ. The length of the CDR3 is 16 residues. In DNA, the CDR3 is TGCGCCAGCAGCTTGGCCATCTCGGCAGTACAAGAGACCCAGTACTTC. Protein product: CASSLAISAVQETQYF.

This clonotype has ten or more counts. The chain joins TRBV5-1 to TRBJ1-2, with a weak D call TRBD1 (6 bases). The CDR3 contains 13 residues. V was shortened by 4 bases and J by 6 bases, with 13 bases between the two germline ends. Germline lookup yields CDR1 SGHRS and CDR2 YFSETQ. In DNA form, the CDR3 reads TGCGCCAGCAGCCCACACAGGGTCCATGGCTACACCTTC. This translates into CASSPHRVHGYTF.

This clonotype has a count of ten or more. This rearrangement joins TRBV27 to TRBJ1-2; D perhaps matches TRBD1 (5 bases). Germline CDR1 MNHEY, CDR2 SMNVEV (reference sequence). The CDR3 runs to 14 residues. V dropped 3 bases and J dropped 8 bases, with 16 bases sitting between them. CDR3 DNA: TGTGCCAGCAGTTTTCAGGGTGGCTCAGACGGCTACACCTTC. This codes for CASSFQGGSDGYTF.

There are many counts of this clonotype. An end of the junction differs from the germline gene, which may be a read error. The rearrangement links TRBV9 to TRBJ1-1, with no clear D. Germline V gene sequence: CDR1 SGDLS, CDR2 YYNGEE. This CDR3 region has 14 residues. The CDR3 reads CASSVASVNTEAFF. DNA for the CDR3: TGCGCCAGCAGCGTAGCTTCGGTGAACACTGAAGCTTTCTTT.

Ten or more counts support this clonotype. This chain uses TRBV27 with TRBJ2-2, with 10 bases aligning to TRBD1. With 6 bases clipped from V and 3 bases from J, the junction kept 1 base outside the gene matches. The CDR3 runs to 14 residues. Germline values: CDR1 MNHEY, CDR2 SMNVEV (reference sequence). The CDR3 DNA sequence: TGTGCCAGCAGGGACAGGGGGTACACCGGGGAGCTGTTTTTT. Translating gives CASRDRGYTGELFF.

The chain joins TRBV11-2 to TRBJ2-5; 12 bases match TRBD2. Unmatched junction bases numbered 7, after V lost 5 bases and J lost 3 bases. Germline V gene lookup returns CDR1 SGHAT and CDR2 FQNNGV. The CDR3 length is 16 residues. CDR3 protein: CASSTWTSGTEETQYF. The CDR3 DNA reads as TGTGCCAGCAGCACCTGGACTAGCGGGACTGAAGAGACCCAGTACTTC.

Ten or more counts support this clonotype. The rearrangement uses TRBV29-1 and TRBJ1-2, with 8 bases lining up with TRBD1. Trimming removed 2 bases from V and 8 bases from J; junction bases left unmatched: 7. This CDR3 has 13 amino acids. Germline V gives CDR1 SQVTM, CDR2 ANQGSEA. The CDR3 here is CSVEQGAMMGYTF. The CDR3 DNA reads as TGCAGCGTTGAACAGGGGGCGATGATGGGCTACACCTTC.

This clonotype was counted ten times or more. V usage is TRBV7-2 and J usage is TRBJ2-1, with no clear D. The V gene lost 2 bases and the J gene lost 6 bases, with 8 bases spanning the gap. This CDR3 is 13 amino acids long. From germline, CDR1 is SGHTA and CDR2 FQGNSA. The CDR3 nucleotides read TGTGCCAGCAGCTTATATAGAACCAATGAGCAGTTCTTC. Protein product: CASSLYRTNEQFF.

In DNA, the CDR3 is TGTGCCAGCAGCTTAGGTTCTAAAAACATTCAGTACTTC. Amino acid sequence: CASSLGSKNIQYF. The gene calls are TRBV7-9 and TRBJ2-4; D unclear. Germline V gene sequence: CDR1 SEHNR, CDR2 FQNEAQ (reference sequence). CDR3 size: 13 residues. V was cut by 1 base and J by 4 bases, with 5 bases left in between.

This clonotype occurred many times. The chain links TRBV3-1 to TRBJ2-5; D is unresolved. Germline V lookup: CDR1 LGHDT, CDR2 YNNKEL (reference sequence). V lost 0 bases to trimming and J lost 5 bases, with 10 bases between them. The CDR3 has 14 amino acids. For the CDR3, the DNA is TGTGCCAGCAGCCAAGATGCGGCAGAGGAGACCCAGTACTTC. This gives the protein CASSQDAAEETQYF.

The V gene is TRBV24-1, the J gene TRBJ2-3; D assignment may be TRBD1 or TRBD2 (6 bases each). V gave up 3 bases and J gave up 4 bases, with 10 bases separating them. The CDR3 totals 14 residues. Germline V lookup: CDR1 KGHDR, CDR2 SFDVKD. The CDR3 loop is CATSDRGRPDTQYF. CDR3 coding DNA: TGTGCCACCAGTGATCGGGGGCGACCAGATACGCAGTATTTT.

This clonotype was seen many times. This rearrangement joins TRBV11-2 to TRBJ2-5, with D unclear. The V gene lost 1 base and the J gene lost 8 bases, with 14 bases spanning the gap. CDR1 and CDR2 from the germline V gene are SGHAT and FQNNGV. The CDR3 totals 14 residues. In DNA, the CDR3 is TGTGCCAGCAGCTTAGTCACGGACCCCCCCACCCAGTACTTC. Translation: CASSLVTDPPTQYF.

This clonotype showed up many times. The gene calls are TRBV3-1 and TRBJ2-2; D gene uncertain. From germline, CDR1 is LGHDT and CDR2 YNNKEL (reference sequence). The CDR3 runs 13 residues. With 3 bases removed from V and 2 bases from J, the gap between germline ends came to 4 bases. CDR3: CASSQINTGELFF. CDR3 in DNA: TGTGCCAGCAGCCAGATTAACACCGGGGAGCTGTTTTTT.

This clonotype was found many times. V gene TRBV2 combines with J gene TRBJ1-4; D remains unclear. This CDR3 region has 13 residues. Germline CDR1 SNHLY, CDR2 FYNNEI. V dropped 4 bases and J dropped 8 bases, with 11 bases sitting between them. The CDR3: CASSVRTEEKLFF. In DNA form, the CDR3 reads TGTGCCAGCAGTGTGAGGACGGAGGAAAAACTGTTTTTT. Drawing the rest from reference TRBV2 and TRBJ1-4, the complete variable domain is EPEVTQTPSHQVTQMGQEVILRCVPISNHLYFYWYRQILGQKVEFLVSFYNNEISEKSEIFDDQFSVERPDGSNFTLKIRSTKLEDSAMYFCASSVRTEEKLFFGSGTQLSVL.

The table lists this clonotype with many counts. This sequence joins TRBV6-1 and TRBJ1-3; D is unclear. The CDR3 has 14 amino acids. Trimming removed 6 bases from V and 0 bases from J, with 9 bases in between. Germline V gives CDR1 MNHNS, CDR2 SASEGT. In nucleotides, the CDR3 is TGTGCCAGCAGCCTGGGAGACTCTGGAAACACCATATATTTT. It encodes CASSLGDSGNTIYF.

In the case of this clonotype: Given a much more abundant clone one base away, this may be a read error. The chain has TRBV11-1 and TRBJ2-1; 10 bases fit TRBD1. In germline, CDR1 is SGHAT, CDR2 FQDESV (reference sequence). J gave up 12 bases and V 0 bases, and 11 bases lay outside the gene matches. The CDR3 runs to 16 residues. CDR3 nucleotides: TGTGCCAGCAGCTTAGCGAGGGGGACAGGGGACCGTGTGCAGTTCTTC. Protein product: CASSLARGTGDRVQFF.

This clonotype was detected ten times or more. In nucleotides, the CDR3 is TGTGCCAGCGGAACGACTAGCGGGCAAGAGACCCAGTACTTC. It specifies CASGTTSGQETQYF. The gene calls are TRBV7-8 and TRBJ2-5; 10 nucleotides match TRBD2. This CDR3 has 14 residues. In germline, CDR1 is SGHVS, CDR2 FQNEAQ. V dropped 8 bases and J dropped 2; count of bases not matched to a gene: 5. Full variable domain (outside the CDR3, taken from reference TRBV7-8 and TRBJ2-5): GAGVSQSPRYKVAKRGQDVALRCDPISGHVSLFWYQQALGQGPEFLTYFQNEAQLDKSGLPSDRFFAERPEGSVSTLKIQRTQQEDSAVYLCASGTTSGQETQYFGPGTRLLVL.

This clonotype was seen many times. The chain recombines TRBV2 with TRBJ2-1; perhaps TRBD2 as D (6 bases). V shed 8 bases and J shed 3 bases, with 8 bases lying between them. This CDR3 is built from 12 residues. Germline V gene lookup returns CDR1 SNHLY and CDR2 FYNNEI. The CDR3 sequence: CASGGNYNEQFF. CDR3 in DNA: TGTGCCAGCGGGGGGAACTACAATGAGCAGTTCTTC.